Shown below are 20 T cell receptor beta chains from a single sample sequenced in a study of shared clonotypes between healthy human individuals. TCRdb's copy holds only in-frame clones and misses some; the assay was immunoSEQ multiplex PCR. The table includes over 1.5 million clones, under 99% detected once. Sequenced: naive CD4+ T cells sorted from blood. Subset: CD45RA+ positively selected. Source of these receptors: a man aged 30 to 39 in good health.

The V gene is TRBV19, the J gene TRBJ2-7; maybe TRBD2 (7 bases). The CDR3 spans 19 residues. Germline V gives CDR1 LNHDA, CDR2 SQIVND (reference sequence). Deletions cut 6 bases from V and 1 base from J, with 28 bases between. This chain's CDR3 is CASSVQGRGGSIKSYEQYF. The CDR3 coding sequence is TGTGCCAGTAGCGTTCAGGGGCGAGGCGGGAGTATAAAATCCTACGAGCAGTACTTC.

This rearrangement joins TRBV9 to TRBJ2-2; D is unclear. CDR1 and CDR2 (germline): SGDLS, YYNGEE. The CDR3 length is 14 residues. Trimming shortened V by 0 bases and J by 7 bases, and 10 bases separated the two germline ends. CDR3 protein: CASSVGLLGGELFF. As DNA, the CDR3 is TGTGCCAGCAGCGTAGGTCTACTCGGCGGGGAGCTGTTTTTT. The complete variable domain, with remaining parts taken from reference TRBV9 and TRBJ2-2, reads DSGVTQTPKHLITATGQRVTLRCSPRSGDLSVYWYQQSLDQGLQFLIQYYNGEERAKGNILERFSAQQFPDLHSELNLSSLELGDSALYFCASSVGLLGGELFFGEGSRLTVL.

The CDR3 here is CASSYRRGYEQYF. The CDR3 nucleotides read TGTGCCAGCAGTTACCGACGGGGGTACGAGCAGTACTTC. The gene calls are TRBV27 and TRBJ2-7; a weak D match, TRBD2 (6 bases). V was clipped by 4 bases and J by 4 bases, with 11 bases between them. Per germline, CDR1 MNHEY and CDR2 SMNVEV (reference sequence). This CDR3 spans 13 amino acids.

This sequence joins TRBV5-6 and TRBJ2-2; D is uncertain. There are 14 residues in the CDR3. V was trimmed by 0 bases and J by 0 bases, leaving 3 bases between them. Germline V gene lookup returns CDR1 SGHDT and CDR2 YYEEEE. Written as DNA, the CDR3 is TGTGCCAGCAGCTTGGGTCCGAACACCGGGGAGCTGTTTTTT. This gives the protein CASSLGPNTGELFF.

The chain has TRBV5-1 and TRBJ2-3; the D gene is possibly TRBD1 (5 bases). Trimming stripped 0 bases from V and 6 bases from J, with 23 bases between. The CDR3 length is 18 residues. Germline V gene lookup returns CDR1 SGHRS and CDR2 YFSETQ. CDR3 nucleotide sequence: TGCGCCAGCAGCTTGGCTCAGGGCGCTACCACATTGGGGGATACGCAGTATTTT. Protein sequence: CASSLAQGATTLGDTQYF.

The genes are TRBV7-3 and TRBJ2-3; the match to TRBD1 covers 7 bases. The germline V gene has CDR1 SGHTA and CDR2 FQGTGA. The CDR3 loop spans 17 amino acids. V trimming: 1 base; J trimming: 1 base; junction bases outside the gene matches: 8. In DNA form, the CDR3 reads TGTGCCAGCAGCTTAAGGGGTTTTGGGACAGGCACAGATACGCAGTATTTT. Protein sequence: CASSLRGFGTGTDTQYF.

This rearrangement joins TRBV2 to TRBJ2-2; D uncertain. The ends were cut back, 7 bases at V and 6 bases at J, with 12 bases in the middle. Per the germline V gene, CDR1 is SNHLY and CDR2 is FYNNEI. The CDR3 has 13 residues. CDR3 amino acids: CASTRTPAGELFF. As DNA, the CDR3 is TGTGCCAGCACCCGAACCCCCGCCGGGGAGCTGTTTTTT.

The genes are TRBV7-2 and TRBJ2-1; TRBD2 agrees at 13 bases. The CDR3 contains 16 residues. V lost 6 bases to trimming and J lost 6 bases; unmatched junction nucleotides: 8. Germline CDR1 reads SGHTA; CDR2 reads FQGNSA. CDR3 loop: CASRHRLAGGINEQFF. The CDR3 DNA follows: TGTGCCAGCAGACACCGACTAGCGGGAGGTATCAATGAGCAGTTCTTC.

The rearrangement joins TRBV2 to TRBJ2-1, with D possibly TRBD2 on 6 matching bases. Trimming left V 8 bases short and J 4 bases short, with 18 bases between. CDR3 size: 15 residues. The germline CDR1 and CDR2 sequences are SNHLY and FYNNEI. The CDR3 nucleotides are TGTGCCAGCGGTGCCGGGACTGGCTTATACAATGAGCAGTTCTTC. It is translated as CASGAGTGLYNEQFF.

The rearrangement links TRBV13 to TRBJ2-2, with D perhaps matching TRBD2 (6 bases). V was trimmed by 5 bases and J by 3 bases, leaving 16 bases between them. The germline V gene has CDR1 PRHDT and CDR2 FYEKMQ (reference sequence). This CDR3 spans 16 amino acids. This chain's CDR3 is CASSAPRGTDTGELFF. The CDR3 coding sequence is TGTGCCAGCAGCGCCCCGCGCGGGACCGACACCGGGGAGCTGTTTTTT.

This chain joins TRBV28 and TRBJ2-7; possibly TRBD2 for D (6 bases). CDR1 and CDR2 (germline): MDHEN, SYDVKM. CDR3 length: 14 residues. Trimming took 8 bases from V and 4 from J, leaving 18 bases between them. The CDR3 bases are TGTGCCAGCGGAAGGGCGGGAAATAGGTACGAGCAGTACTTC. It codes for CASGRAGNRYEQYF.

The rearrangement links TRBV9 to TRBJ2-3; D may correspond to TRBD1 or TRBD2 (5 bases each). Germline CDR1 SGDLS, CDR2 YYNGEE. V was pared by 7 bases and J by 1 base, with 16 bases between. The CDR3 extends over 15 amino acids. CDR3 loop: CASGPWDGRTDTQYF. CDR3 DNA: TGTGCCAGCGGGCCCTGGGACGGCCGCACAGATACGCAGTATTTT.

The V call is TRBV18, the J call TRBJ2-7, with 15 bases that match TRBD2. This CDR3 has 17 amino acids. Looked up from germline, CDR1 is KGHSH and CDR2 is LQKENI. The ends lost 3 bases at V and 4 bases at J; junction bases unmatched: 7. The CDR3 is CASSPGLAGGSGYEQYF. For the CDR3, the DNA is TGTGCCAGCTCACCGGGACTAGCGGGGGGATCGGGTTACGAGCAGTACTTC.

The J gene is TRBJ2-2, the V gene TRBV6-5; D call uncertain. V shed 6 bases and J shed 5 bases, with 10 bases lying between them. This CDR3 region has 13 residues. CDR1 is MNHEY and CDR2 is SVGAGI in the germline V gene. CDR3 sequence: CASSHPPTGELFF. The CDR3 nucleotides read TGTGCCAGCAGCCACCCGCCAACCGGGGAGCTGTTTTTT.

The V and J genes are TRBV27 and TRBJ2-7; TRBD2 is a possible D gene (6 bases). The V gene lost 0 bases and the J gene lost 1 base, with 10 bases spanning the gap. The CDR3 has 15 residues. Per the germline V gene, CDR1 is MNHEY and CDR2 is SMNVEV (reference sequence). The CDR3 sequence is CASSLSTSRSYEQYF. The CDR3 DNA reads TGTGCCAGCAGTTTATCGACTAGTAGGTCCTACGAGCAGTACTTC.

V and J are TRBV30 and TRBJ1-5; 8 nucleotides agree with TRBD1. V trimming: 4 bases; J trimming: 6 bases; junction bases outside the gene matches: 8. The CDR3 runs 14 residues. Germline values: CDR1 GTSNPN, CDR2 SVGIG (reference sequence). CDR3 in amino acids: CAWTDRGEVQPQHF. CDR3 in DNA: TGTGCCTGGACTGACAGGGGAGAGGTTCAGCCCCAGCATTTT.

The genes are TRBV5-4 and TRBJ2-7, with TRBD2 matching 9 bases. The CDR3 spans 15 residues. V lost 2 bases and J lost 2; bases outside the gene matches: 5. The germline gives CDR1 SGHNT, CDR2 YYREEE (reference sequence). CDR3 sequence: CASSLEGGRAYEQYF. The DNA for the CDR3 is TGTGCCAGCAGCTTAGAGGGCGGGAGGGCCTACGAGCAGTACTTC.

The chain combines TRBV5-5 with TRBJ2-7; D could derive from TRBD1 or TRBD2 (5 bases each). The CDR3 totals 15 residues. The germline V gene encodes CDR1 SGHKS and CDR2 YYEKEE (reference sequence). Trimming shortened V by 0 bases and J by 2 bases, and 12 bases separated the two germline ends. The CDR3 DNA is TGTGCCAGCAGCTTGGCAGGGAGCGGCCCCTACGAGCAGTACTTC. This sequence encodes CASSLAGSGPYEQYF.

The genes are TRBV27 and TRBJ2-2; the match to TRBD2 covers 10 bases. Per germline, CDR1 MNHEY and CDR2 SMNVEV (reference sequence). The CDR3 totals 17 residues. V trimming: 6 bases; J trimming: 2 bases; junction bases outside the gene matches: 9. This CDR3 is CASRDPLAGGNTGELFF. CDR3 coding DNA: TGTGCCAGCAGAGATCCTTTAGCGGGAGGCAACACCGGGGAGCTGTTTTTT.

The chain recombines TRBV19 with TRBJ2-3; 8 nucleotides line up with TRBD2. CDR1 LNHDA and CDR2 SQIVND come from the germline V gene (reference sequence). This CDR3 is built from 15 residues. Trimming removed 7 bases from V and 0 bases from J; junction bases left unmatched: 6. CDR3 nucleotide sequence: TGTGCCAGTAAAACAGCGGGGGTCAGCACAGATACGCAGTATTTT. As protein: CASKTAGVSTDTQYF.